The sequence of this TCR beta chain was determined in a study of T cells in narcolepsy. Assay used: immunoSEQ multiplex PCR; TCRdb lists only in-frame clones, some missing. The table records some 13,000 clones, approximately 91% of them present only once. CDR3 length equals 14 residues. V gave up 5 bases and J gave up 8 bases; unmatched junction bases: 11. The germline V gene encodes CDR1 MNHNS and CDR2 SASEGT. This rearrangement joins TRBV6-1 to TRBJ1-1; 7 bases align to TRBD1. This TCR was sampled from a human donor with narcolepsy. The specimen sequenced was CD45RA- memory CD4+ T cells from PBMCs. DNA of the CDR3: TGTGCCAGCAGTTCCACAGACAGGGATCGCGAAGCTTTCTTT. It translates to CASSSTDRDREAFF.